This paragraph covers one TCR beta chain sequence. Its recognized antigen is unknown. No clone much larger than this one lies a single base away; base qualities are absent. Including the terminal cysteine and phenylalanine, the CDR3 comprises 14 residues. The sequence is cut down to CDR3 DNA, 42 bases in frame from base 1. The V end loses 0 bases and the J end loses 10 bases, and a stretch of 16 bases separates them. The germline V gene (reference sequence) provides CDR1 DFQATT and CDR2 SNEGSKA. The data were obtained in a study of CD8 T cells in Susac syndrome (dated by TCRdb to the late 2010s). A note on the overall study: Repertoire sequencing was used to test whether CD8+ T cell activation and differentiation in Susac syndrome was antigen driven. The clonality of the CD8+ T cell repertoire was compared across around twelve healthy donors, about 14 Susac syndrome patients and under 17 multiple sclerosis patients. Points the paper makes about the study in general: The study acknowledged that relatively few individuals were included in the TCR sequencing and HLA analysis.

RNA was extracted using the RNeasy kit, and about 0.45 to 1 microgram was reverse transcribed with random hexamers. The immunoSEQ multiplex PCR assay, which covers 54 Vbeta and 13 Jbeta segments, was used to amplify TCR beta CDR3 regions. PCR amplification bias was corrected by using a synthetic template baseline for primer optimization and computational correction. On the authors' methods: Reads were assigned to V, D and J genes according to IMGT and analyzed in immunoSEQ Analyzer, with only productive sequences retained. To calculate clonality, Shannon entropy was normalized by log2 of the number of productive unique sequences and then subtracted from one. Public and private clones were assessed among the 100 most prevalent clones of each patient and control. Clones were defined as Susac-specific when absent from the healthy and MS cohorts, from roughly 1,000 published viral clones and from other ImmuneACCESS disease sequences. TCRdb reprocessing: public reads trimmed at Q25 with fastp, clones called with MiXCR, in-frame beta chains kept. Rows merge per CDR3 protein into single entries with the most common DNA and genes. TCRdb, not the original authors, processed these V and J calls. This sample holds some 120,000 distinct CDR3 sequences; over 85% were observed only once. Roughly 0.29% of the sample lies in the top ten.

Peripheral blood CD8+ and CD4+ T cells from healthy donors, Susac syndrome patients and multiple sclerosis patients were profiled by high-throughput TCR beta sequencing. The multiple sclerosis controls were treatment-naive patients who had stable or active relapsing-remitting disease and met the revised McDonald criteria. Bulk CD8+ and CD4+ T cells were purified magnetically by negative isolation, whereas CD8+ TEMRA cells were enriched by FACS. Blood was drawn into EDTA tubes, processed within 24 hours, and PBMCs were isolated by density gradient centrifugation. PBMCs intended for TCR sequencing were cryopreserved in liquid nitrogen and thawed later in a water bath at 37 degrees C. The sorted or isolated CD4+, CD8+ and CD8+ TEMRA cells reached a purity of at least 90%.

The specimen was CD8+ T cells from PBMCs. The rearranged chain carries TRBV20-1 and TRBJ2-1; the D region possibly corresponds to TRBD1 (5 bases align). The TCR comes from a human donor with multiple sclerosis. The nucleotides are TGCAGTGCTAGAGATCGTAGGGGCTGGTGGGAGCAGTTCTTC. Translation gives CSARDRRGWWEQFF.